Listed below are T cell receptor beta chains from one sample, sequenced in a study. MiXCR, run by TCRdb on the 5' RACE reads, gives a single entry per CDR3 protein. The repertoire holds about 61,000 distinct CDR3 sequences, around 30% seen once, with approximately 2.2% in the top ten. Sequenced: tumor-infiltrating naive CD4+ T cells sorted from the breast tumor. These receptor sequences come from a female donor with breast cancer. CDR3s include the opening cysteine and the closing phenylalanine or tryptophan. The order of the fields is J gene, V gene, CDR3 protein.

TRBJ1-5 TRBV6-1 CAGRDRGGRNQPQHF
TRBJ1-1 TRBV12-3/TRBV12-4 CASSLATGVNTEAFF
TRBJ1-4 TRBV4-2 CASSHDGEEKLFF
TRBJ2-7 TRBV6-2/TRBV6-3 CASRLIAGGDEQYF
TRBJ2-5 TRBV5-1 CASSLAAGAESRETQYF
TRBJ2-1 TRBV9 CAGSADGGSVGEQFF
TRBJ1-1 TRBV7-8 CASINRDSSTEAFF
TRBJ2-3 TRBV4-2 CASSQETSLTDTQYF
TRBJ2-3 TRBV27 CASSLTRDRADTQYF
TRBJ2-1 TRBV11-3 CASSLTGNEQFF
TRBJ1-5 TRBV25-1 CASGLIYNQPQHF
TRBJ2-5 TRBV4-2 CASSQGSGTQETQYF
TRBJ1-2 TRBV20-1 CSAPLTKNYGYTF
TRBJ2-7 TRBV20-1 CGALAGGIYEQYF
TRBJ2-5 TRBV7-2 CASSLRSPETQYF
TRBJ1-1 TRBV18 CASSPSQGQSEAFF
TRBJ1-1 TRBV29-1 CGSCQDRANTEAFF
TRBJ2-2 TRBV5-1 CASSGTTGNTGELFF
TRBJ1-1 TRBV10-2 CASSGVREAFF
TRBJ2-3 TRBV27 CASSYKRSPGDTQYF
TRBJ1-1 TRBV4-3 CASSQDGSRPTEAFF
TRBJ2-1 TRBV7-2 CASSFRVHEQFF
TRBJ2-1 TRBV11-3 CACSLGLAGGYNEQFF
TRBJ2-2 TRBV3-1 CASTPQGRYTGELFF
TRBJ1-2 TRBV7-3 CASSPRGGAGYGYTF
TRBJ1-2 TRBV20-1 CRPDRGQDGYTF
TRBJ1-1 TRBV7-3 CASSQTPGTGNTEAFF
TRBJ2-5 TRBV28 CASRLQGSETQYF
TRBJ2-7 TRBV20-1 CSALLPGLAGGLTYEQYF
TRBJ2-1 TRBV4-1 CASSHGFSKGLSSYNEQFF
TRBJ2-7 TRBV6-6 CASSHSGTRSYEQYF
TRBJ2-1 TRBV5-1 CASSVGQGPFGKWYF
TRBJ1-1 TRBV5-1 CASRTGQGFTEAFF
TRBJ1-1 TRBV12-3/TRBV12-4 CASSFDSNTEAFF
TRBJ2-1 TRBV5-6 CASSLDGIDDEQFF
TRBJ2-7 TRBV25-1 CASSEKRGPYEQYF
TRBJ1-2 TRBV15 CATSRDQGAEGYTF
TRBJ2-1 TRBV5-6 CASSLSNSGTVEAWEQFF
TRBJ2-5 TRBV20-1 CSARAGQGLRDQYF
TRBJ2-5 TRBV20-1 CSAKTGTGGETQYF
TRBJ1-2 TRBV4-1 CASSSPGLRGYTF
TRBJ2-1 TRBV7-9 CASSLGLVSDEQFF
TRBJ2-7 TRBV5-1 CASSWTVGTYEQYF
TRBJ1-1 TRBV15 CATSRDMLEAFF
TRBJ2-1 TRBV7-2 CASSLDLYDNEQFF
TRBJ1-2 TRBV6-1 CASSDRDRGANYGYTF
TRBJ2-3 TRBV2 CASSELVGLNTDTQYF
TRBJ2-3 TRBV11-3 CASSKGGGPTDTQYF
TRBJ2-7 TRBV29-1 CSARDNAYEQYF
TRBJ2-3 TRBV4-3 CASSQKLAGDSTDTQYF
TRBJ2-3 TRBV7-3 CASSRAGRLTDTQYF
TRBJ1-1 TRBV6-1 CASSEVRVRTEAFF
TRBJ1-2 TRBV29-1 CSVPTTYSYSYTF